This TCR beta chain was documented in a study of identical twins. Study-level findings and limits: It was possible that invariant MAIT and iNKT cells partly confounded the zero-insertion analyses. Insertion counts were lower in abundant cord blood beta clonotypes, a trend that memory repertoires did not show.

Template switching, a step in the protocol, added a universal primer site, and cDNA carried unique molecular identifiers. TCRdb reprocessed the 5' RACE reads with MiXCR, giving one entry per CDR3 protein. The sample includes around 960,000 distinct CDR3 sequences, 12% seen only once; the top ten take around 1.5%. Trimming cost V 0 bases and J 12 bases, with 21 bases left between them. Germline values: CDR1 MGHRA, CDR2 YSYEKL. CDR3 length equals 16 residues. Regarding this clonotype: Its antigen is unidentified.

This same sample was also taken into another study, of yellow fever vaccine responses in identical twins.

The receptor comes from a woman between 18 and 29 years old in good health. The sample consisted of PBMCs. This chain connects TRBV4-1 to TRBJ2-1; D not certain. Here the CDR3 reads CASSQDHLGMALWQFF. Written as DNA, the CDR3 is TGCGCCAGCAGCCAAGATCATTTGGGTATGGCGTTGTGGCAGTTCTTC.